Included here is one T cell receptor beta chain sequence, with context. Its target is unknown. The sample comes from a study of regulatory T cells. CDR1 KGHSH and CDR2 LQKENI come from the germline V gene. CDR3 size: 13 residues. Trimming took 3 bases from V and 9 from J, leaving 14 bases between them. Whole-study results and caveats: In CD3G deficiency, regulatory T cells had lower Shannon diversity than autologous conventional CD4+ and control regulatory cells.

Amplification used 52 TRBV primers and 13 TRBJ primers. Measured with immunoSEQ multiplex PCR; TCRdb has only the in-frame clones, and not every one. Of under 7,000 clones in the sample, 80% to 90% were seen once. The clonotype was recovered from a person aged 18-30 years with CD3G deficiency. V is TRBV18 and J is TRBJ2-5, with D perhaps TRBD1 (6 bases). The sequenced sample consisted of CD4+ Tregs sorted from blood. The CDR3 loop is CASSPKGSGAQYF. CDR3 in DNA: TGTGCCAGCTCACCGAAGGGATCAGGGGCCCAGTACTTC. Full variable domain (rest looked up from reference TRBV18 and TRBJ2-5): NAGVMQNPRHLVRRRGQEARLRCSPMKGHSHVYWYRQLPEEGLKFMVYLQKENIIDESGMPKERFSAEFPKEGPSILRIQQVVRGDSAAYFCASSPKGSGAQYFGPGTRLLVL.